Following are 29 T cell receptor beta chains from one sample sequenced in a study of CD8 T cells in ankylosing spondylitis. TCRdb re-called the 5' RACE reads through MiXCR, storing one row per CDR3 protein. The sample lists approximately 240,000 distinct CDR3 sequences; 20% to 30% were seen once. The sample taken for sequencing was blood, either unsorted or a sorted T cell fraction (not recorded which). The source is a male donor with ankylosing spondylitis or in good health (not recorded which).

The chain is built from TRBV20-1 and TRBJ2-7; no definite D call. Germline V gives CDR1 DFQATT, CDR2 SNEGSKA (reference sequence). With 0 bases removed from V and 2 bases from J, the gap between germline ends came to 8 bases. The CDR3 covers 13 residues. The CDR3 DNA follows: TGCAGTGCTAGAGACAGTGAGACCTACGAGCAGTACTTC. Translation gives CSARDSETYEQYF.

This CDR3 is CSARTLAGVLNEQFF. CDR3 sequence (DNA): TGCAGTGCTAGAACCCTAGCGGGGGTTCTCAATGAGCAGTTCTTC. V is TRBV20-1 and J is TRBJ2-1, with 10 bases that match TRBD2. This CDR3 is 15 amino acids long. Germline lookup yields CDR1 DFQATT and CDR2 SNEGSKA (reference sequence). The J segment lost 6 bases and the V segment lost 2 bases, leaving 7 bases of the junction unmatched.

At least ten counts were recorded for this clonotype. The CDR3 nucleotides are TGCAGTGCTAGAGAATCCAGCGGGGGTGGCGAGACCCAGTACTTC. Its translation is CSARESSGGGETQYF. J is TRBJ2-5 and V is TRBV20-1; 8 nucleotides line up with TRBD2. This CDR3 region has 15 residues. Germline assignment: CDR1 DFQATT and CDR2 SNEGSKA (reference sequence). Losses at the gene ends were 0 bases for V and 5 bases for J; bases not matched to a gene: 8.

CDR3 sequence (DNA): TGTGCCAGCAGTCAAGCACGGGGGCGGAACACCGGGGAGCTGTTTTTT. This sequence encodes CASSQARGRNTGELFF. The chain recombines TRBV7-6 with TRBJ2-2; perhaps D is TRBD1 or TRBD2 (6 bases each). CDR3 length: 16 residues. Germline assignment: CDR1 SGHVS and CDR2 FNYEAQ. The V end lost 6 bases, the J end lost 1 base, and 15 bases lay between the germline ends.

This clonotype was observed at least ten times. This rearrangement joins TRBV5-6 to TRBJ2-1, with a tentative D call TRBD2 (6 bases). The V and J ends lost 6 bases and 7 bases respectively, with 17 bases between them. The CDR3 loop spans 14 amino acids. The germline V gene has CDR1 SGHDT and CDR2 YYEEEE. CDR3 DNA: TGTGCCAGCACCTATGGCGGGGTAAGGAATGAGCAGTTCTTC. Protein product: CASTYGGVRNEQFF.

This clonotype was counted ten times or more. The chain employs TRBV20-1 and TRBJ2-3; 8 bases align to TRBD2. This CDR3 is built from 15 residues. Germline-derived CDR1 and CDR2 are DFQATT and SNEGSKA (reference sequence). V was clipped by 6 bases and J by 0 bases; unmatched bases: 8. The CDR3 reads CSAALAGSSTDTQYF. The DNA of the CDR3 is TGCAGTGCCGCCTTAGCGGGGTCCAGCACAGATACGCAGTATTTT.

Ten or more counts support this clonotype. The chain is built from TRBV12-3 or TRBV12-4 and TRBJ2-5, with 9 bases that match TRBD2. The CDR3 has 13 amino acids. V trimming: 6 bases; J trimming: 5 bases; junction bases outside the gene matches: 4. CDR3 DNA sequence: TGTGCCAGCAGGCGGGGGGGCCGGGAGACCCAGTACTTC. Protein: CASRRGGRETQYF.

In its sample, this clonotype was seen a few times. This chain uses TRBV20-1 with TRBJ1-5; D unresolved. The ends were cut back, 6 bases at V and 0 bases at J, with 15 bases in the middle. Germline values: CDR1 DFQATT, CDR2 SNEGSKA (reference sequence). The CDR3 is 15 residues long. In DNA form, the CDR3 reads TGCAGTGCAAGCCCCAACAGTTATAGCAATCAGCCCCAGCATTTT. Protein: CSASPNSYSNQPQHF.

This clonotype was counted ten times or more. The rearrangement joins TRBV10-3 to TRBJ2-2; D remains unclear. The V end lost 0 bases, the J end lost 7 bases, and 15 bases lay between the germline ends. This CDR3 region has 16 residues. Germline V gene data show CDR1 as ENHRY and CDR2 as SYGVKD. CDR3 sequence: CAISESSSGPSGELFF. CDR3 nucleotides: TGTGCCATCAGTGAGTCGAGCTCAGGTCCTAGCGGGGAGCTGTTTTTT.

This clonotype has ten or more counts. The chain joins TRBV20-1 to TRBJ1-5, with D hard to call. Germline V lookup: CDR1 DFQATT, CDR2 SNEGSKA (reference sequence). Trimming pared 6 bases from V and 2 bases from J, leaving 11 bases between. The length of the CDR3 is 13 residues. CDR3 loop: CSAGRTGNQPQHF. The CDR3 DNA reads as TGCAGTGCCGGAAGAACGGGCAATCAGCCCCAGCATTTT.

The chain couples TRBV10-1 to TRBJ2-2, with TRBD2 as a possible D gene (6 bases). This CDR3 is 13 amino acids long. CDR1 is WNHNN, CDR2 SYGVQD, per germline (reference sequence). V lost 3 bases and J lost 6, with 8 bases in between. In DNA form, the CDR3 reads TGCGCCAGCAGTGATCCGGGGGCCGGGGAGCTGTTTTTT. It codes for CASSDPGAGELFF.

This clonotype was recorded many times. The CDR3 reads CASSLAPQGTVYEQYF. Written as DNA, the CDR3 is TGCGCCAGCAGCCTGGCTCCACAAGGGACCGTCTACGAGCAGTACTTC. This chain connects TRBV5-1 to TRBJ2-7; D tentatively fits TRBD1 or TRBD2 (5 bases each). Germline assignment: CDR1 SGHRS and CDR2 YFSETQ. V was cut by 4 bases and J by 3 bases, with 20 bases left in between. The CDR3 has 16 amino acids. Full variable domain (outside the CDR3, taken from reference TRBV5-1 and TRBJ2-7): KAGVTQTPRYLIKTRGQQVTLSCSPISGHRSVSWYQQTPGQGLQFLFEYFSETQRNKGNFPGRFSGRQFSNSRSEMNVSTLELGDSALYLCASSLAPQGTVYEQYFGPGTRLTVT.

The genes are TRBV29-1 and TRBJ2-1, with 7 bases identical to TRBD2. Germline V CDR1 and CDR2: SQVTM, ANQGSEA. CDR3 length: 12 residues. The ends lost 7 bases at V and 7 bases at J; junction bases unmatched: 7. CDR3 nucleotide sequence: TGCAGCGCCTCTGGGGGGGGTAATGAGCAGTTCTTC. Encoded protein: CSASGGGNEQFF.

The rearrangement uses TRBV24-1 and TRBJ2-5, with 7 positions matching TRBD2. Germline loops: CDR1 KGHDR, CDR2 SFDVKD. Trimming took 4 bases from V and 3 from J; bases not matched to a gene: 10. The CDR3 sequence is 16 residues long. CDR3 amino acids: CATSEPSGDLKETQYF. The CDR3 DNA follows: TGTGCCACCAGTGAACCCAGCGGGGACCTAAAAGAGACCCAGTACTTC.

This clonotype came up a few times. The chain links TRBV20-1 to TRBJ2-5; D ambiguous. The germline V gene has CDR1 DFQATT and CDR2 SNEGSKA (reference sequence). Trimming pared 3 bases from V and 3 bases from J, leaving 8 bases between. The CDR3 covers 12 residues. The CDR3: CSASSLKETQYF. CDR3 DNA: TGCAGTGCTAGCTCCCTCAAAGAGACCCAGTACTTC.

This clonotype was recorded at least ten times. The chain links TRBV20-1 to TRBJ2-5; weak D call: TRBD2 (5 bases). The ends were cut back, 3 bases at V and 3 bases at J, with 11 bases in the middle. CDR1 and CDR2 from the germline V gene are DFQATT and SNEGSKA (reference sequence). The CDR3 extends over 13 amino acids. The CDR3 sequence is CSASTGREETQYF. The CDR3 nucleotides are TGCAGTGCTAGTACCGGGCGGGAAGAGACCCAGTACTTC.

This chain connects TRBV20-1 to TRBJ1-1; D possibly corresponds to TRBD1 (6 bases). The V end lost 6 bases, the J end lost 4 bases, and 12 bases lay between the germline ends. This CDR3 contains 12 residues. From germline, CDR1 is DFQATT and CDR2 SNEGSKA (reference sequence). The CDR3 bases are TGCAGTGCCCAGCGGGGGCTCACTGAAGCTTTCTTT. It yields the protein CSAQRGLTEAFF.

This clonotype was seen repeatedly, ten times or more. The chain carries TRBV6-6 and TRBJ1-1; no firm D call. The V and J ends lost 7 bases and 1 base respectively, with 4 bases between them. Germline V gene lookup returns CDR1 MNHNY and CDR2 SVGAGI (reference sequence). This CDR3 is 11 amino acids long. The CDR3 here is CASTANTEAFF. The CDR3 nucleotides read TGTGCCAGCACGGCGAACACTGAAGCTTTCTTT.

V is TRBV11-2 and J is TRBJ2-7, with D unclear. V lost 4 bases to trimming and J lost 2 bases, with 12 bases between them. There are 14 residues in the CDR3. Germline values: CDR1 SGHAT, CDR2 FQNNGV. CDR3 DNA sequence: TGTGCCAGCAGCTGGTCGGACGGAGCCTACGAGCAGTACTTC. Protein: CASSWSDGAYEQYF.

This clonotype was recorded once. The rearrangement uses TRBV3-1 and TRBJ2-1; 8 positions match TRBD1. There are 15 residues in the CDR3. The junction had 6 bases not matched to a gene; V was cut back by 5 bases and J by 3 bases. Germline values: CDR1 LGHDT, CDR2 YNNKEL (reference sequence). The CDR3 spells CASSGTGGYYNEQFF. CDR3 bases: TGTGCCAGCAGCGGTACAGGGGGATACTACAATGAGCAGTTCTTC.

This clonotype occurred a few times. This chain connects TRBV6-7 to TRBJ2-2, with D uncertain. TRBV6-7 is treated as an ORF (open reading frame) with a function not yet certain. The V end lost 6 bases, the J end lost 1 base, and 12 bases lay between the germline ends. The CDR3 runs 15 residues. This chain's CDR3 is CASSCSGLNTGELFF. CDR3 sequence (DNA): TGTGCCAGCAGCTGTTCGGGCCTGAACACCGGGGAGCTGTTTTTT.

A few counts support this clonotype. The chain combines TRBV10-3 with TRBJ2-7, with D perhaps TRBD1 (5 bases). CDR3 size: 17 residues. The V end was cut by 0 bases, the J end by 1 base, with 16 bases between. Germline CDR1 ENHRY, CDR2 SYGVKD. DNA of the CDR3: TGTGCCATCAGTGAGTCGCTGGTCAGGGCTCTGTCCTACGAGCAGTACTTC. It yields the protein CAISESLVRALSYEQYF.

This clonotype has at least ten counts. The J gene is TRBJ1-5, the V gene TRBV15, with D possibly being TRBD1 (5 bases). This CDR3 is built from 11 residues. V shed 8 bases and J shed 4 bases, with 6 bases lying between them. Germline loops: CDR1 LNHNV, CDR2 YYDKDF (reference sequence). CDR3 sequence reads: CATGGNQPQHF. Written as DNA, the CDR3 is TGTGCCACCGGGGGGAATCAGCCCCAGCATTTT.

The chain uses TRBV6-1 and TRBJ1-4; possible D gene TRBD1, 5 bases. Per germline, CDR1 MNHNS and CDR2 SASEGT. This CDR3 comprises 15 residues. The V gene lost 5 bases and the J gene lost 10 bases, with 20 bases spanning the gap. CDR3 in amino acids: CASSPQAPGPTKLFF. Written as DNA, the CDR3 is TGTGCCAGCAGTCCCCAAGCCCCGGGACCCACAAAACTGTTTTTT.

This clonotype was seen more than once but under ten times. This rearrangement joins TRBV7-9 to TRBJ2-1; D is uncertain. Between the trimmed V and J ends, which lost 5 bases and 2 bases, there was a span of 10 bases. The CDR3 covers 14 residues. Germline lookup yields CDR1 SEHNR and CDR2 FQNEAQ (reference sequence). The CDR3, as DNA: TGTGCCAGCAGCGTCGGGCAGGCCTACAATGAGCAGTTCTTC. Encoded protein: CASSVGQAYNEQFF. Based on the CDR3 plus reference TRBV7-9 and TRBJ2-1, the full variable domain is DTGVSQNPRHKITKRGQNVTFRCDPISEHNRLYWYRQTLGQGPEFLTYFQNEAQLEKSRLLSDRFSAERPKGSFSTLEIQRTEQGDSAMYLCASSVGQAYNEQFFGPGTRLTVL.

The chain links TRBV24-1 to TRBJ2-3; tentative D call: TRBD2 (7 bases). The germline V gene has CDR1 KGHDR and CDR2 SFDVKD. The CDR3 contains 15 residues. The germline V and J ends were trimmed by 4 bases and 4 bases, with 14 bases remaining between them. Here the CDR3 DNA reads TGTGCCACCAGTGACTCGTGGGGGGGGCCAGATACGCAGTATTTT. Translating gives CATSDSWGGPDTQYF.

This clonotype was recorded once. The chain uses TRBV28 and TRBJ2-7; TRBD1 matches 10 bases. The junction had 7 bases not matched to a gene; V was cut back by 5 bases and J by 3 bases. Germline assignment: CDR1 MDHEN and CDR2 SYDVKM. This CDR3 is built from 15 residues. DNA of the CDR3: TGTGCCAGCAGTCTTGGGGACAGGGGAGTCTACGAGCAGTACTTC. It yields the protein CASSLGDRGVYEQYF.

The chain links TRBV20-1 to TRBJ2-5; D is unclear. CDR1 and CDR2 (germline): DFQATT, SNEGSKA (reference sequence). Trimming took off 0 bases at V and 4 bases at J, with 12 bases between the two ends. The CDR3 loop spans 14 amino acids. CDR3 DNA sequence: TGCAGTGCTAGAGATCTAGGTCTCGGAGAGACCCAGTACTTC. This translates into CSARDLGLGETQYF.

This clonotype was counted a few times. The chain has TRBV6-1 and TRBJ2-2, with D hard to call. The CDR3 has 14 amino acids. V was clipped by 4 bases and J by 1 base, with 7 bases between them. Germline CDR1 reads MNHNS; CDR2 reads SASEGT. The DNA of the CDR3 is TGTGCCAGCAGTGCCCAGGAGAACACCGGGGAGCTGTTTTTT. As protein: CASSAQENTGELFF.